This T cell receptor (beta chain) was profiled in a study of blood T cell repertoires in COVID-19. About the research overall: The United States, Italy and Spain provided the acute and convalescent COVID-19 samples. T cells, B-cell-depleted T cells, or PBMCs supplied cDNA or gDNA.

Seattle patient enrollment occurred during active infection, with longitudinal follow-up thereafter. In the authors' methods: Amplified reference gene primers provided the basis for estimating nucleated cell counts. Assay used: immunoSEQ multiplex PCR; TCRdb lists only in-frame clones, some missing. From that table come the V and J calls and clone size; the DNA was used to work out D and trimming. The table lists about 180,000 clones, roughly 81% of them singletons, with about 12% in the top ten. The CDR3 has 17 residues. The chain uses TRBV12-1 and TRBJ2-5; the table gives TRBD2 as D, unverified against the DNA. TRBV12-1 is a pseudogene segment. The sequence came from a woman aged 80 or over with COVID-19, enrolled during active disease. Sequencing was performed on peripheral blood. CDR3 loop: CASSRHGPSAYQETQYF. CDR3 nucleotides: TGTGCCAGCAGCCGCCACGGCCCTAGCGCGTACCAAGAGACCCAGTACTTC.